The present entry profiles one T cell receptor (beta chain) with its context. A much larger clone lies a single base off, so this may be a read error. The record originates from a study of blood T cells in healthy people across ages. Each individual donor underwent a draw of approximately 9.6 milliliters of peripheral blood. Each sample yielded at least 6 million isolated PBMCs. Through a sample-barcoded 5' primer and a J-beta primer mix, a second PCR was run for about 6 to 12 cycles. TCRdb independently ran MiXCR on the 5' RACE reads; one entry per CDR3 protein. The data hold 780,000 or so distinct CDR3 sequences, with approximately 25% observed a single time. The CDR3 has 12 amino acids. Germline V lookup: CDR1 SNHLY, CDR2 FYNNEI. These data are also associated with another study on T cells of mothers and their children. That source notes: Donors were three healthy Caucasian mothers and their six children. Related and unrelated pairs show similar thymic shaping of TCR recombination output.

Sequenced input: blood. The chain links TRBV2 to TRBJ2-7; D is perhaps TRBD1 or TRBD2 (5 bases each). The sequence was collected from a boy aged 10-17 years in good health. The CDR3 nucleotides are TGTGCCAGCACCCCGGGATGGGACGAGCTGTACTTC. It is translated as CASTPGWDELYF.